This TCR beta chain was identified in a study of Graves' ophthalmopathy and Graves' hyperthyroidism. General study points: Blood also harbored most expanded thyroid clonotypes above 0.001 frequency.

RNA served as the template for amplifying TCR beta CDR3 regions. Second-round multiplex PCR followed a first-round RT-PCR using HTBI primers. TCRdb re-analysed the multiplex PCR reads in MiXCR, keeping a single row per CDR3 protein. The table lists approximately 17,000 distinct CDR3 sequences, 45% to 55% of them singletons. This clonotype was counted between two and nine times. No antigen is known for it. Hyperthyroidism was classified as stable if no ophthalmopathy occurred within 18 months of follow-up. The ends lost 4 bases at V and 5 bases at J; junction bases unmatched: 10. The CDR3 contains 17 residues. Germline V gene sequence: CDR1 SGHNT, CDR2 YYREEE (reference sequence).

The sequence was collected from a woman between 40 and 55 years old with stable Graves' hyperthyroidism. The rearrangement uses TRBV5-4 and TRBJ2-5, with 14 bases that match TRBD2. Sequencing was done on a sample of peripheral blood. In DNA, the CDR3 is TGTGCCAGCAGCCGGATGACTAGCGGGAGGGCCGGGGAGACCCAGTACTTC. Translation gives CASSRMTSGRAGETQYF. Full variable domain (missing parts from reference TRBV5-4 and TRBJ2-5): ETGVTQSPTHLIKTRGQQVTLRCSSQSGHNTVSWYQQALGQGPQFIFQYYREEENGRGNFPPRFSGLQFPNYSSELNVNALELDDSALYLCASSRMTSGRAGETQYFGPGTRLLVL.